This T cell receptor beta chain was sequenced in a study of technical replicates of blood from four donors. The protocol was immunoSEQ multiplex PCR, while the TCRdb copy is restricted to in-frame clones and leaves out a portion. The profile covers about 68,000 clones, with 95% to 97% appearing a single time and roughly 0.25% taken by the ten largest. With 0 bases removed from V and 1 base from J, the gap between germline ends came to 8 bases. This CDR3 region has 15 residues. Germline lookup yields CDR1 SGHTS and CDR2 YDEGEE. This TCR derives from a human donor in good health. Material: T cells isolated from PBMCs. The chain joins TRBV5-8 to TRBJ2-4, with a possible D match to TRBD2 (6 bases). This CDR3 reads CASSLGLAAKNIQYF. Written as DNA, the CDR3 is TGTGCCAGCAGCTTGGGGCTAGCGGCCAAAAACATTCAGTACTTC.